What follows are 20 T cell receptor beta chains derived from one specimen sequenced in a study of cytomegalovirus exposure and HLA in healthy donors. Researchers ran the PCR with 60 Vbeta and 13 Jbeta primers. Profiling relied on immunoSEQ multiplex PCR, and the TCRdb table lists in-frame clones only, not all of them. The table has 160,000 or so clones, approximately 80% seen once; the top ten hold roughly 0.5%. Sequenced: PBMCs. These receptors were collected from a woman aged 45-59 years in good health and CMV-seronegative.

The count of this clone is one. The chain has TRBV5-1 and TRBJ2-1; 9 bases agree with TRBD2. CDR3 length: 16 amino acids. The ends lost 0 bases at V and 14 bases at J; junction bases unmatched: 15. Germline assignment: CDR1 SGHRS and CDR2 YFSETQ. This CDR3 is CASSLAGSGRTYEEFF. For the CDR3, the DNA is TGCGCCAGCAGCTTGGCCGGGAGCGGGAGGACCTACGAGGAGTTCTTC.

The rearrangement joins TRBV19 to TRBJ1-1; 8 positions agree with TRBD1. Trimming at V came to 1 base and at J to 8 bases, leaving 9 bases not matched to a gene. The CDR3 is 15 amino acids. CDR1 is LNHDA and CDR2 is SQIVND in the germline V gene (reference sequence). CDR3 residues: CASSIGIAGGREAFF. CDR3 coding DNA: TGTGCCAGTAGTATAGGTATTGCAGGGGGCCGGGAAGCTTTCTTT.

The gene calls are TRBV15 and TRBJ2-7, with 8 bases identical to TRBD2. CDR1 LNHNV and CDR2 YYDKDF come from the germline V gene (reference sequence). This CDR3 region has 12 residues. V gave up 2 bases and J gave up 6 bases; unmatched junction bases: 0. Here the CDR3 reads CATSRRGGEQYF. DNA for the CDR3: TGTGCCACCAGCAGACGGGGGGGCGAGCAGTACTTC.

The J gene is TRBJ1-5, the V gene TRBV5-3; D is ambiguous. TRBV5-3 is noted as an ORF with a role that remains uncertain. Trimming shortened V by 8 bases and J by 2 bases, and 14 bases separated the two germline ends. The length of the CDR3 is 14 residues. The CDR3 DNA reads TGTGCCAGGAGGCACCCGATGGGCAATCAGCCCCAGCATTTT. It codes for CARRHPMGNQPQHF.

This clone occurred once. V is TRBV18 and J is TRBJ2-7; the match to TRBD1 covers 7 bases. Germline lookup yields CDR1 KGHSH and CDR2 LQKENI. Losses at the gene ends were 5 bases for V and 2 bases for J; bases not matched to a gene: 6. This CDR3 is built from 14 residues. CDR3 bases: TGTGCCAGCTCATCTTTCAGGGGGACCTACGAGCAGTACTTC. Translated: CASSSFRGTYEQYF.

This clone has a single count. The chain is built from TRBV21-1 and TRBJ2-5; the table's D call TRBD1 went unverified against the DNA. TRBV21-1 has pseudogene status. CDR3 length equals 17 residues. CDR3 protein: CASSKTQGRLSWETQYF. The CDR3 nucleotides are TGTGCCAGCAGCAAAACACAGGGGCGGTTAAGTTGGGAGACCCAGTACTTC.

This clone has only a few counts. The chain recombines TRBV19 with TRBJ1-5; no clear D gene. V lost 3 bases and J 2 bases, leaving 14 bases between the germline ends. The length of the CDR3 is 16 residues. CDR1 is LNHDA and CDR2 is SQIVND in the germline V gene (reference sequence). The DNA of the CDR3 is TGTGCCAGTAGTATCCCGCCGGGATTTGGCAATCAGCCCCAGCATTTT. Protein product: CASSIPPGFGNQPQHF.

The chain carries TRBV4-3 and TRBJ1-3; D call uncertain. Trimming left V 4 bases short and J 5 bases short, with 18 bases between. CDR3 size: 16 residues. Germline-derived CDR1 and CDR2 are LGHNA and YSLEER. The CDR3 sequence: CASSPSPAGLRNTIYF. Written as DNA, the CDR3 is TGCGCCAGCAGCCCTTCTCCGGCCGGGTTACGAAACACCATATATTTT.

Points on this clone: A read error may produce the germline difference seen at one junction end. The CDR3 protein is CASRSPGLAGGLNF. The DNA for the CDR3 is TGTGCCAGCAGATCACCGGGACTAGCGGGAGGCCTCAACTTC. V and J are TRBV4-2 and TRBJ2-5, with 15 positions matching TRBD2. The CDR3 loop spans 14 amino acids. Germline assignment: CDR1 LGHNA and CDR2 YNFKEQ.

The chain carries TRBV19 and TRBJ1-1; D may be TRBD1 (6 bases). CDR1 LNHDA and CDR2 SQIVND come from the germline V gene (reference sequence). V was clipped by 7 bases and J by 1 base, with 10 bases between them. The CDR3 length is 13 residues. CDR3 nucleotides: TGTGCCAGTAAGAGGACAGAGAACACTGAAGCTTTCTTT. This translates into CASKRTENTEAFF.

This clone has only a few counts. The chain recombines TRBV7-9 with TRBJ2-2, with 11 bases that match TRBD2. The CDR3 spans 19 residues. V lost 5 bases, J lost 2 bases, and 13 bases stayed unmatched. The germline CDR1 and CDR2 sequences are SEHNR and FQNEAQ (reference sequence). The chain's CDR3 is CASSAPHTRLAGNTGELFF. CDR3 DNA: TGTGCCAGCAGCGCACCACACACAAGACTAGCGGGAAACACCGGGGAGCTGTTTTTT.

The DNA of the CDR3 is TGTGCCAGCAGCCCCCCCTGGACAGGGACTGGCGAGCAGTACTTC. Translating it yields CASSPPWTGTGEQYF. This chain uses TRBV5-4 with TRBJ2-7; 8 bases agree with TRBD1. The CDR3 spans 15 residues. Germline values: CDR1 SGHNT, CDR2 YYREEE (reference sequence). V was clipped by 4 bases and J by 6 bases; unmatched bases: 12.

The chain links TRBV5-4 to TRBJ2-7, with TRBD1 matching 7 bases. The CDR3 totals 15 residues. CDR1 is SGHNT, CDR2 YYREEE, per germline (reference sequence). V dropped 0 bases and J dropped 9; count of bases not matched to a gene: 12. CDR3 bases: TGTGCCAGCAGCTTGGAGGGGGCTGGGGCTATGTGGCAGTACTTC. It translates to CASSLEGAGAMWQYF.

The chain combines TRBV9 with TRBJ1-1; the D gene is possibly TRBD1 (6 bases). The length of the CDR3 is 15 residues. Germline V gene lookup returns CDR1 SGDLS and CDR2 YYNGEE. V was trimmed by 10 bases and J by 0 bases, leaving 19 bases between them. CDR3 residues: CASRPRGDLNTEAFF. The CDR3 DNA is TGTGCCTCCCGGCCCAGGGGCGACCTGAACACTGAAGCTTTCTTT.

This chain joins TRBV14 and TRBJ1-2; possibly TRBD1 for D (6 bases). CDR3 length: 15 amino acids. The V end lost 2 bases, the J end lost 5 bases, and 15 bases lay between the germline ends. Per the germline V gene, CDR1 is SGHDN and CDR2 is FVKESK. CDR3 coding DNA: TGTGCCAGCAGCCAACCAGGACAGTTTCAATATGGCTACACCTTC. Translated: CASSQPGQFQYGYTF.

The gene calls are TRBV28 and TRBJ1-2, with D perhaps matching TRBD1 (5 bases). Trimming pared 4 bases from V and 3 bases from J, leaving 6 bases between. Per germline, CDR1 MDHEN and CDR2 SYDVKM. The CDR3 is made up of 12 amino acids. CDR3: CASSWGYYGYTF. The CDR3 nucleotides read TGTGCCAGCAGTTGGGGCTACTATGGCTACACCTTC.

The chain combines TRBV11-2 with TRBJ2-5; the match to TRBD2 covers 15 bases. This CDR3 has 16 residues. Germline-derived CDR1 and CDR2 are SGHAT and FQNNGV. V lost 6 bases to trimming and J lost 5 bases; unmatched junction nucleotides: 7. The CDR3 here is CASSRTSGRAGETQYF. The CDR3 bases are TGTGCCAGCAGTAGGACTAGCGGGAGGGCCGGGGAGACCCAGTACTTC.

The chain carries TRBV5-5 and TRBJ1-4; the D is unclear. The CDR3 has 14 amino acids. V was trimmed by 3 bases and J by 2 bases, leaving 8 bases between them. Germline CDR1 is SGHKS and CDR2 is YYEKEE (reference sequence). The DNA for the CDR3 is TGTGCCAGCAGCTATTTAAGCACTAATGAAAAACTGTTTTTT. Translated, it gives CASSYLSTNEKLFF.

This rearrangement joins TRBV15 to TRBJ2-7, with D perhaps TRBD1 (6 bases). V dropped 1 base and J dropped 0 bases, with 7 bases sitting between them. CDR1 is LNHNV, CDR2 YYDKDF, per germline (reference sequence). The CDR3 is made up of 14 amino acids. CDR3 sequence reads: CATSRGQDSYEQYF. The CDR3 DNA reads TGTGCCACCAGCAGAGGACAGGACTCCTACGAGCAGTACTTC.

The CDR3 DNA is TGCGCCAGCAGCCCCTCTCAGGGGGGATGGGAGACCCAGTACTTC. Its translation is CASSPSQGGWETQYF. The rearrangement links TRBV4-3 to TRBJ2-5; possible D gene TRBD1, 7 bases. Deletions cut 4 bases from V and 5 bases from J, with 17 bases between. This CDR3 has 15 amino acids. Germline-derived CDR1 and CDR2 are LGHNA and YSLEER.